This T cell receptor (beta chain) was sequenced during a study of cytomegalovirus exposure and HLA in healthy donors. Broader study findings: In vitro experiments confirmed that a few CMV-associated chains were specific for CMV antigens. A link between a missense DCLRE1C variant and TCR beta V- and J-gene trimming emerged from a later analysis. Near-uniform donor sequencing depth was presumed by presence/absence analyses.

60 Vbeta and 13 Jbeta primers were used in PCR. TCRdb keeps only in-frame clones here, not all; method: immunoSEQ multiplex PCR. This table has 150,000 to 200,000 clones, approximately 80% appearing once. Concerning this clone: The antigen remains unidentified.

The V and J ends lost 2 bases and 1 base respectively, with 11 bases between them. There are 15 residues in the CDR3. Germline V gene data show CDR1 as SGHRS and CDR2 as YFSETQ. This chain uses TRBV5-1 with TRBJ2-3; D is perhaps TRBD2 (6 bases). Source material: PBMCs. The source of this sequence is a woman in her 30s in good health and CMV-seronegative. CDR3 nucleotides: TGCGCCAGCAGCTTCTCGGGAGCGGGCACAGATACGCAGTATTTT. Residues: CASSFSGAGTDTQYF. The full variable domain, rest sourced from reference TRBV5-1 and TRBJ2-3, is KAGVTQTPRYLIKTRGQQVTLSCSPISGHRSVSWYQQTPGQGLQFLFEYFSETQRNKGNFPGRFSGRQFSNSRSEMNVSTLELGDSALYLCASSFSGAGTDTQYFGPGTRLTVL.